There are many counts of the clone carrying this T cell receptor beta chain. Its matching antigen is unknown. V lost 5 bases to trimming and J lost 0 bases, with 8 bases between them. The CDR3 length is 14 residues. Germline CDR1 DFQATT, CDR2 SNEGSKA (reference sequence). Time point noted: persistent/refractory GD, antithyroid drugs over 5 years with positive TRAb. Following extraction of RNA from PBMCs, that RNA was used to make the TCR library. This sample is part of a study of regulatory T cells in long-lasting Graves disease. Study information: Persistent Graves' disease denoted over 5 years of antithyroid drugs plus positive TSH receptor antibodies.

Regarding the study as a whole: Gene preferences differed: TRBV28, TRBJ1-2, TRBJ2-5 in persistent cases. Possibly, accuracy suffered from the small sample size.

With iRepertoire HTBI primers and Arm-PCR of CDR3 regions, TCR beta libraries were built. A single record per CDR3 protein comes from TCRdb applying MiXCR to the multiplex PCR reads. The table has approximately 400,000 distinct CDR3 sequences, 20% to 25% seen once. This TCR derives from a woman aged 35 to 49 with Graves disease. The sample here was peripheral blood mononuclear cells (PBMCs), taken when the disease was refractory, from a patient treated with antithyroid drugs. V usage is TRBV20-1 and J usage is TRBJ2-6; D is uncertain. The CDR3 region is CSAPRSSGANVLTF. The DNA for the CDR3 is TGCAGTGCTCCGCGAAGCTCTGGGGCCAACGTCCTGACTTTC.